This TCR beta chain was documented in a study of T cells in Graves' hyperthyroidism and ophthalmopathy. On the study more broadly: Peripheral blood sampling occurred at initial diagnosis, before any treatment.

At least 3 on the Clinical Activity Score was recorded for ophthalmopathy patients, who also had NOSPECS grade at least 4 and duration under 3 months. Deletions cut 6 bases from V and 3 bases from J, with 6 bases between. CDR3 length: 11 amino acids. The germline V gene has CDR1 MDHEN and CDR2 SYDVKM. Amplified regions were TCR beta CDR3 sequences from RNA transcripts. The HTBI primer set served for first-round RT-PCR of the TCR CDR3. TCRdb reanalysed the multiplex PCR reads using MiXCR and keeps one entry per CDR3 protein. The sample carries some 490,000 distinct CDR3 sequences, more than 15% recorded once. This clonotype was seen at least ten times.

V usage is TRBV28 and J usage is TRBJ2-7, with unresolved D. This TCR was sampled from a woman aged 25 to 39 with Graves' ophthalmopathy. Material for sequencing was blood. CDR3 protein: CASSGDYEQYF. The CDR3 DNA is TGTGCCAGCAGCGGCGACTACGAGCAGTACTTC.